This entry features one T cell receptor beta chain sequence. Study processing details: Estimated nucleated cell counts came from reference gene primer amplification. Generated by immunoSEQ multiplex PCR, the TCRdb table keeps only in-frame clones and is missing some. V and J calls and clone size are as listed in that table; D and trimming were resolved from the DNA. The repertoire consists of roughly 240,000 clones, with about 91% occurring once and the leading ten covering about 2.5%. Germline CDR1 is SGHAT and CDR2 is FQNNGV. The junction had 7 bases not matched to a gene; V was cut back by 5 bases and J by 4 bases. This CDR3 is built from 16 residues. The data derive from a study of blood T cell repertoires in COVID-19. Turning to the study itself: Specimens from acute and convalescent COVID-19 originated in the United States, Italy and Spain. The cDNA or gDNA used as material had been derived from T cells, B-cell-depleted T cells, or PBMCs.

Sequenced material: PBMCs or T cells enriched from blood (not recorded which). The receptor comes from a woman aged 40 to 50 with acute COVID-19. The chain couples TRBV11-2 to TRBJ2-2; 10 nucleotides agree with TRBD2. The CDR3 region is CASSPSGSRGTGELFF. The CDR3 DNA is TGTGCCAGCAGCCCTAGCGGGAGTAGGGGCACCGGGGAGCTGTTTTTT.